This passage covers 24 T cell receptor beta chains from one sample sequenced in a study of response to subunit inactivated influenza vaccine (dated by TCRdb to about 2018). The library was prepared using RT-PCR. Sequencing instrument: Illumina HiSeq 2500. The public reads were quality trimmed at Q25 with fastp and then assembled into clones with MiXCR by TCRdb, keeping productive beta chains. CDR3 protein sequences are deduplicated, and each keeps its most common genes and DNA. Counted in this sample were roughly 500,000 distinct CDR3 sequences; about 15% of them appeared once. The ten largest clones add up to less than 4% of the sample. The sequences come from CD4+ T cells sorted from PBMCs, collected less than 30 months after vaccination. The receptors here all came from a man aged 45 to 70 who received an inactivated influenza vaccine. Donor details come from another sample of the same person, matched by shared clones.

In its sample, this clonotype was seen a few times. V is TRBV12-3 or TRBV12-4 and J is TRBJ2-1; D call uncertain. The CDR3 runs to 12 residues. Trimming removed 8 bases at V and 4 bases at J, with 9 bases between. The CDR3 here is CASGKTYNEQFF. The DNA for the CDR3 is TGTGCCAGCGGAAAGACGTACAATGAGCAGTTCTTC.

The genes are TRBV12-3 or TRBV12-4 and TRBJ1-4; D gene ambiguous. This CDR3 is 14 amino acids long. V gave up 5 bases and J gave up 8 bases, with 15 bases separating them. The CDR3 DNA follows: TGTGCCAGCAGTCCCGGGTCTGGAGGGGAAAAACTGTTTTTT. It yields the protein CASSPGSGGEKLFF.

This clonotype was seen ten or more times. The J gene is TRBJ1-1, the V gene TRBV20-1; D not resolved. Trimming pared 1 base from V and 1 base from J, leaving 13 bases between. The CDR3 runs to 15 residues. Germline V gives CDR1 DFQATT, CDR2 SNEGSKA (reference sequence). CDR3 loop: CSARAGTRWNTEAFF. CDR3 DNA: TGCAGTGCTAGAGCGGGAACCCGATGGAACACTGAAGCTTTCTTT.

This clonotype was seen only a few times. The gene calls are TRBV20-1 and TRBJ2-3; 8 bases agree with TRBD1. Germline loops: CDR1 DFQATT, CDR2 SNEGSKA (reference sequence). CDR3 length: 16 amino acids. With V trimmed by 4 bases and J by 3 bases, 12 bases remained unmatched. CDR3 coding DNA: TGCAGTGCTAACCGACCCCAGACAGGGGAAACAGATACGCAGTATTTT. It codes for CSANRPQTGETDTQYF.

This chain connects TRBV4-1 to TRBJ2-1, with 11 bases lining up with TRBD2. The V gene end was trimmed by 3 bases and the J gene end by 1 base; junction bases not matched to a gene: 5. This CDR3 comprises 17 residues. Per the germline V gene, CDR1 is MGHRA and CDR2 is YSYEKL. As DNA, the CDR3 is TGCGCCAGCAGCCAGAGAGGACTAGCGGGTTCCTACAATGAGCAGTTCTTC. Translation gives CASSQRGLAGSYNEQFF.

The J gene is TRBJ2-7, the V gene TRBV5-6; D is possibly TRBD1 or TRBD2 (6 bases each). Trimming stripped 4 bases from V and 2 bases from J, with 16 bases between. The CDR3 loop spans 15 amino acids. The V gene's germline CDR1 is SGHDT and CDR2 YYEEEE. CDR3 sequence (DNA): TGTGCCAGCAGCGGGGGGCTAGCGAGTACCTACGAGCAGTACTTC. Encoded protein: CASSGGLASTYEQYF.

This clonotype was picked up a small number of times. The chain uses TRBV20-1 and TRBJ1-2; D possibly corresponds to TRBD1 (6 bases). The germline gives CDR1 DFQATT, CDR2 SNEGSKA (reference sequence). This CDR3 has 16 residues. The germline V and J ends were trimmed by 5 bases and 0 bases, with 19 bases remaining between them. The CDR3 loop is CSAGGKDRTTNYGYTF. CDR3 coding DNA: TGCAGTGCTGGGGGAAAAGACAGGACGACTAACTATGGCTACACCTTC.

The sample holds a few counts of this clonotype. J is TRBJ1-4 and V is TRBV2, with D perhaps matching TRBD1 (6 bases). V dropped 10 bases and J dropped 8 bases, with 17 bases sitting between them. The germline CDR1 and CDR2 sequences are SNHLY and FYNNEI. The CDR3 consists of 13 residues. The DNA of the CDR3 is TGTGCCACACGAGGGGGGGTACAGGAAAAACTGTTTTTT. Residues: CATRGGVQEKLFF.

This clonotype appeared a few times. J is TRBJ2-5 and V is TRBV4-3; D gene unclear. Germline loops: CDR1 LGHNA, CDR2 YSLEER. Trimming removed 0 bases at V and 5 bases at J, with 16 bases between. The CDR3 is 16 residues long. As DNA, the CDR3 is TGCGCCAGCAGCCAAGATGCCTTTGATGGGTTCGAGACCCAGTACTTC. Its protein is CASSQDAFDGFETQYF.

This chain links TRBV9 with TRBJ1-1; maybe TRBD1 (6 bases). Trimming took 0 bases from V and 5 from J, leaving 14 bases between them. CDR1 and CDR2 from the germline V gene are SGDLS and YYNGEE. This CDR3 spans 15 amino acids. CDR3 DNA: TGTGCCAGCAGCGTAGTATTCAGGGGAAGGACTGAAGCTTTCTTT. Encoded protein: CASSVVFRGRTEAFF.

This clonotype was detected many times. V and J are TRBV5-6 and TRBJ2-5; the D gene is possibly TRBD1 (5 bases). With 0 bases removed from V and 5 bases from J, the gap between germline ends came to 14 bases. Germline loops: CDR1 SGHDT, CDR2 YYEEEE. The CDR3 sequence is 15 residues long. CDR3 in DNA: TGTGCCAGCAGCTTGGGAGCCAGGGATGGTGAGACCCAGTACTTC. It translates to CASSLGARDGETQYF.

The chain has TRBV20-1 and TRBJ1-5; the D gene is possibly TRBD1 (6 bases). The CDR3 is 17 amino acids. Germline assignment: CDR1 DFQATT and CDR2 SNEGSKA (reference sequence). V lost 0 bases and J 1 base, leaving 16 bases between the germline ends. The CDR3 spells CSARDMVTGMSNQPQHF. The CDR3, as DNA: TGCAGTGCTAGAGATATGGTTACAGGGATGAGCAATCAGCCCCAGCATTTT.

This clonotype was recorded at least ten times. This chain links TRBV7-9 with TRBJ2-3; D perhaps matches TRBD1 (5 bases). The CDR3 has 16 amino acids. V shed 8 bases and J shed 0 bases, with 18 bases lying between them. The germline gives CDR1 SEHNR, CDR2 FQNEAQ (reference sequence). This CDR3 is CASGGKGPTSTDTQYF. The CDR3 coding sequence is TGTGCCAGCGGTGGGAAGGGGCCAACTAGCACAGATACGCAGTATTTT.

This clonotype has just one count. The V call is TRBV28, the J call TRBJ1-5; 7 positions agree with TRBD1. Germline CDR1 MDHEN, CDR2 SYDVKM. V shed 6 bases and J 6 bases; nucleotides not matched to a gene: 8. This CDR3 spans 14 amino acids. Here the CDR3 reads CASSPGTVGQPQHF. CDR3 DNA sequence: TGTGCCAGCAGCCCCGGGACAGTAGGTCAGCCCCAGCATTTT. The full variable domain, completed using reference TRBV28 and TRBJ1-5, is DVKVTQSSRYLVKRTGEKVFLECVQDMDHENMFWYRQDPGLGLRLIYFSYDVKMKEKGDIPEGYSVSREKKERFSLILESASTNQTSMYLCASSPGTVGQPQHFGDGTRLSIL.

For the CDR3, the DNA is TGTGCCAGCAGCCGGTGGACAGCCTCTGGAAACACCATATATTTT. It codes for CASSRWTASGNTIYF. The J gene is TRBJ1-3, the V gene TRBV3-1; perhaps TRBD1 as D (6 bases). CDR3 length: 15 residues. The germline CDR1 and CDR2 sequences are LGHDT and YNNKEL (reference sequence). The V and J ends lost 4 bases and 0 bases respectively, with 10 bases between them.

The V and J genes are TRBV5-6 and TRBJ1-2; 8 nucleotides align to TRBD1. V dropped 3 bases and J dropped 4; count of bases not matched to a gene: 8. In germline, CDR1 is SGHDT, CDR2 YYEEEE. The CDR3 is 15 residues long. The CDR3 reads CASSSRRGQVYGYTF. CDR3 coding DNA: TGTGCCAGCAGCTCTCGCAGGGGGCAGGTCTATGGCTACACCTTC.

The chain recombines TRBV11-1 with TRBJ2-2; 7 nucleotides line up with TRBD1. Trimming took 2 bases from V and 2 from J; bases not matched to a gene: 5. This CDR3 is built from 16 residues. The germline gives CDR1 SGHAT, CDR2 FQDESV (reference sequence). The DNA for the CDR3 is TGTGCCAGCAGCTTAATTGGGACAGCCAACACCGGGGAGCTGTTTTTT. Its protein is CASSLIGTANTGELFF.

This clonotype has a handful of counts. The V gene is TRBV7-8, the J gene TRBJ2-7; perhaps TRBD1 as D (6 bases). There are 15 residues in the CDR3. Germline V lookup: CDR1 SGHVS, CDR2 FQNEAQ. Between the trimmed V and J ends, which lost 5 bases and 2 bases, there was a span of 16 bases. CDR3 sequence (DNA): TGTGCCAGCAGCATAACCGGGACAAAGACCTACGAGCAGTACTTC. Its protein product is CASSITGTKTYEQYF.

Many counts were recorded for this clonotype. This rearrangement joins TRBV28 to TRBJ2-1; 7 positions agree with TRBD2. Germline V gene sequence: CDR1 MDHEN, CDR2 SYDVKM. The V segment lost 6 bases and the J segment 7 bases; nucleotides outside the gene matches: 6. The length of the CDR3 is 13 residues. CDR3 amino acids: CASSGGWGNEQFF. The CDR3 nucleotides are TGTGCCAGCAGCGGGGGGTGGGGGAATGAGCAGTTCTTC.

The chain links TRBV27 to TRBJ1-1, with 11 bases that match TRBD1. Germline V gene lookup returns CDR1 MNHEY and CDR2 SMNVEV (reference sequence). The CDR3 sequence is 14 residues long. With V trimmed by 5 bases and J by 8 bases, 7 bases remained unmatched. The CDR3 region has the DNA TGTGCCAGCAGTATTGGACAGGGGGCTATCGAAGCTTTCTTT. It encodes CASSIGQGAIEAFF.

This clonotype was counted at least ten times. The rearrangement links TRBV7-2 to TRBJ2-7; D uncertain. The CDR3 covers 13 residues. V lost 5 bases, J lost 3 bases, and 11 bases lay in between. The germline CDR1 and CDR2 sequences are SGHTA and FQGNSA. The CDR3 protein is CASSRSYGYEQYF. As DNA, the CDR3 is TGTGCCAGCAGCCGGTCCTACGGCTACGAGCAGTACTTC.

The V gene is TRBV5-6, the J gene TRBJ1-6; 10 bases align to TRBD1. The length of the CDR3 is 15 residues. Germline CDR1 SGHDT, CDR2 YYEEEE. After removal of 6 bases from V and 9 bases from J, the junction contained 9 bases not matched to a gene. CDR3 in DNA: TGTGCCAGCACTACGACAGGGGGCGGCGGTTCACCCCTCCACTTT. It is translated as CASTTTGGGGSPLHF.

This clonotype was seen a few times. The V and J genes are TRBV3-1 and TRBJ1-1, with a tentative D call TRBD1 (6 bases). Trimming pared 6 bases from V and 7 bases from J, leaving 18 bases between. Germline V gene lookup returns CDR1 LGHDT and CDR2 YNNKEL (reference sequence). This CDR3 is 14 amino acids long. CDR3 nucleotides: TGTGCCAGCAGTTCAACGGGGGGGCAGGATGAAGCTTTCTTT. As protein: CASSSTGGQDEAFF.

The rearrangement joins TRBV27 to TRBJ2-1, with 12 bases fitting TRBD2. The CDR3 totals 17 residues. The J segment lost 4 bases and the V segment lost 2 bases, leaving 6 bases of the junction unmatched. The germline gives CDR1 MNHEY, CDR2 SMNVEV (reference sequence). CDR3 in DNA: TGTGCCAGCAGTTTAAGACTAGCGGGGGTTAAATACAATGAGCAGTTCTTC. It is translated as CASSLRLAGVKYNEQFF.